This T cell receptor beta chain stems from a study of regulatory T cells in long-lasting Graves disease. Study-wide results and caveats: Possibly, too few samples lowered accuracy.

The J segment lost 3 bases and the V segment lost 2 bases, leaving 8 bases of the junction unmatched. This CDR3 spans 16 amino acids. The germline gives CDR1 SGHNT, CDR2 YYREEE (reference sequence). Researchers made TCR beta libraries by using iRepertoire HTBI primers and running Arm-PCR on CDR3 regions. TCRdb reprocessed the multiplex PCR reads with MiXCR, giving one entry per CDR3 protein. The sample lists about 400,000 distinct CDR3 sequences, 14% to 15% seen once, with about 8.3% in the top ten. Documented time point: newly diagnosed GD, antithyroid drugs for less than 3 months. Researchers made the TCR library from RNA that was extracted from PBMCs. This clonotype was counted at least ten times. Its matching antigen is unknown. The sample was also linked to a second study, of T cells in Graves' hyperthyroidism and ophthalmopathy. That study reports: Most expanded thyroid clonotypes above 0.001 recurred in blood. Stable hyperthyroidism was separated from ophthalmopathy by a model based on 13 V-J features.

The material sequenced was peripheral blood mononuclear cells (PBMCs), taken at new diagnosis, from a patient treated with antithyroid drugs. This receptor was identified in a middle-aged woman with Graves disease. The gene calls are TRBV5-4 and TRBJ2-3, with 8 bases fitting TRBD2. The CDR3 coding sequence is TGTGCCAGCAGCTTCTACTCGGGAGGGCCAACAGATACGCAGTATTTT. Protein sequence: CASSFYSGGPTDTQYF. Full variable domain (remainder filled in from reference TRBV5-4 and TRBJ2-3): ETGVTQSPTHLIKTRGQQVTLRCSSQSGHNTVSWYQQALGQGPQFIFQYYREEENGRGNFPPRFSGLQFPNYSSELNVNALELDDSALYLCASSFYSGGPTDTQYFGPGTRLTVL.